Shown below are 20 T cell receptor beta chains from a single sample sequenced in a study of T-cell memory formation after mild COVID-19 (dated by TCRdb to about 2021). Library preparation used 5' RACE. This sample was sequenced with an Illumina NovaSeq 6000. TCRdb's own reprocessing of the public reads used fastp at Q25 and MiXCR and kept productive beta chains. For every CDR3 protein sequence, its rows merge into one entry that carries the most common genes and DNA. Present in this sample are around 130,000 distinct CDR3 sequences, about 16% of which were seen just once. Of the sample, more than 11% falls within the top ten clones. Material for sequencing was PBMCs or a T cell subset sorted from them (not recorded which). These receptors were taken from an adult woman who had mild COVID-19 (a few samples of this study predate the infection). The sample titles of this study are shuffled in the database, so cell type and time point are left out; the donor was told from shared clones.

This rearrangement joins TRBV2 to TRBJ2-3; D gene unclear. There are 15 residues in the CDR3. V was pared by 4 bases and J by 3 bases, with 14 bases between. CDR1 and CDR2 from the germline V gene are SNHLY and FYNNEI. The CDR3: CASSAKRRRTDTQYF. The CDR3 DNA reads TGTGCCAGCAGTGCGAAAAGACGGCGGACAGATACGCAGTATTTT.

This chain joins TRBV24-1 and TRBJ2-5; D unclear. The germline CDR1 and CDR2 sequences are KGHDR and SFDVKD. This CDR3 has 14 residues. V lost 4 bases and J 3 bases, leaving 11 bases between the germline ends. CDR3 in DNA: TGTGCCACCAGTGAGGGTGTGGGGAAAGAGACCCAGTACTTC. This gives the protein CATSEGVGKETQYF.

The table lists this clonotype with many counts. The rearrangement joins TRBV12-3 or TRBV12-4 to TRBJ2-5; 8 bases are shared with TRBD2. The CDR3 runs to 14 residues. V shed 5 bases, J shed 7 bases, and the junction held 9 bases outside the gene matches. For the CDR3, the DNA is TGTGCCAGCAGTCCGTGGCGGGGGGCTCGGACCCAGTACTTC. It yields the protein CASSPWRGARTQYF.

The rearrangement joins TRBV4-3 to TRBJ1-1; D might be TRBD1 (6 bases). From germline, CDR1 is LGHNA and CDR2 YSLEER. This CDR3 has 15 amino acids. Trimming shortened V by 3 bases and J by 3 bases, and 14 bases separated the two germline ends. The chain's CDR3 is CASSQAGRGDTEAFF. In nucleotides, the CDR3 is TGCGCCAGCAGCCAGGCGGGAAGGGGGGACACTGAAGCTTTCTTT.

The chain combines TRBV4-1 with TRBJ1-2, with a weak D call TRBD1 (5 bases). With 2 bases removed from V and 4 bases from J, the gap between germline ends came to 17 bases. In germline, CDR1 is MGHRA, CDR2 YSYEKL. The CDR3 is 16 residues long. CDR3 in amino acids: CASSQRVGAGLYGYTF. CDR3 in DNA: TGCGCCAGCAGCCAAAGGGTAGGGGCTGGGCTCTATGGCTACACCTTC.

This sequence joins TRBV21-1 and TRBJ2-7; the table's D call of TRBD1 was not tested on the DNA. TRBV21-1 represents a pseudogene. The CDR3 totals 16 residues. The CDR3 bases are TGTGCCAGCAGCAAAGTGGACCTTGATCCCCCTTGGGAGCAGTACTTC. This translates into CASSKVDLDPPWEQYF.

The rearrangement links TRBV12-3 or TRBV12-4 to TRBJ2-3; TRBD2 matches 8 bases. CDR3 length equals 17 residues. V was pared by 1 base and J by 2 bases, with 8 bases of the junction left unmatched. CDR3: CASSLGSGAIYTDTQYF. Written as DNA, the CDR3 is TGTGCCAGCAGTTTAGGTAGCGGGGCAATTTACACAGATACGCAGTATTTT.

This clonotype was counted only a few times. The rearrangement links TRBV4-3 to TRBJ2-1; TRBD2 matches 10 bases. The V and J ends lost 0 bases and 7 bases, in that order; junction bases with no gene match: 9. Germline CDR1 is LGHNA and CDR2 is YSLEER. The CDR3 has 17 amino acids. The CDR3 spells CASSQDFSSGSSNEQFF. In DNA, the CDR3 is TGCGCCAGCAGCCAAGATTTCTCTAGCGGGAGTAGTAATGAGCAGTTCTTC.

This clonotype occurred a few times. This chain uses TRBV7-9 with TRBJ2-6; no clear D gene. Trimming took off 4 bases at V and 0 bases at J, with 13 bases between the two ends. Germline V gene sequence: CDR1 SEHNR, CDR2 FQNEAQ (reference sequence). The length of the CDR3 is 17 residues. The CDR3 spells CASSSLHAFSGANVLTF. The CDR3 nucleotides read TGTGCCAGCAGCTCTCTCCATGCCTTCTCTGGGGCCAACGTCCTGACTTTC.

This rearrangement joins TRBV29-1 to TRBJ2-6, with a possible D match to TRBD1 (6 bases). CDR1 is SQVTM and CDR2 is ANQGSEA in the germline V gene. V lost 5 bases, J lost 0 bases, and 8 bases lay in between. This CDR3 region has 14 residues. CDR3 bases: TGCAGCGTTTGGGACACCTCTGGGGCCAACGTCCTGACTTTC. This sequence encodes CSVWDTSGANVLTF.

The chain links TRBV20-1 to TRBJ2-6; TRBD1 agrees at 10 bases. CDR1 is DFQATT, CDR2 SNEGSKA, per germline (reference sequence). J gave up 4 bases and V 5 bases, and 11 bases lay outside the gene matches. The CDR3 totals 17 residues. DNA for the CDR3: TGCAGTGCTGCCTCCCGGGACAGGGGTTTCGGGGCCAACGTCCTGACTTTC. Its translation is CSAASRDRGFGANVLTF.

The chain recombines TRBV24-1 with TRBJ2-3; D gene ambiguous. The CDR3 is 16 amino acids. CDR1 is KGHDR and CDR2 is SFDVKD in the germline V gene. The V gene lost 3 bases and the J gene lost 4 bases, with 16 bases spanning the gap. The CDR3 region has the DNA TGTGCCACCAGTGATCCGACAACTACCATGGCAGATACGCAGTATTTT. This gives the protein CATSDPTTTMADTQYF.

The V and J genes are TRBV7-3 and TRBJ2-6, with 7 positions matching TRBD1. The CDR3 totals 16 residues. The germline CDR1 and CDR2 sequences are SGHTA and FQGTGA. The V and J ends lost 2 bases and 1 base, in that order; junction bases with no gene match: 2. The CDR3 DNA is TGTGCCAGCAGCTTATGGACAGGATCTGGGGCCAACGTCCTGACTTTC. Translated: CASSLWTGSGANVLTF.

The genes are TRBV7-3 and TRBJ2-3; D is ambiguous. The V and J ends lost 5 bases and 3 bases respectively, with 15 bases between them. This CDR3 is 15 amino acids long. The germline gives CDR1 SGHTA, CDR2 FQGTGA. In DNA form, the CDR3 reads TGTGCCAGCAGCCCCGGCCCCCAGAGGACAGATACGCAGTATTTT. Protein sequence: CASSPGPQRTDTQYF. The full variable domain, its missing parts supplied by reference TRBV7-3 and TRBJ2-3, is GAGVSQTPSNKVTEKGKYVELRCDPISGHTALYWYRQSLGQGPEFLIYFQGTGAADDSGLPNDRFFAVRPEGSVSTLKIQRTERGDSAVYLCASSPGPQRTDTQYFGPGTRLTVL.

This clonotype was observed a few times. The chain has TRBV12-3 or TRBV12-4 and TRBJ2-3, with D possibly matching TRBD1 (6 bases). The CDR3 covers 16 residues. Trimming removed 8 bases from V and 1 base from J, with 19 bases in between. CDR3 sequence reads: CASLFVGARGTDTQYF. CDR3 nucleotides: TGTGCCAGCCTCTTTGTGGGGGCAAGAGGCACAGATACGCAGTATTTT.

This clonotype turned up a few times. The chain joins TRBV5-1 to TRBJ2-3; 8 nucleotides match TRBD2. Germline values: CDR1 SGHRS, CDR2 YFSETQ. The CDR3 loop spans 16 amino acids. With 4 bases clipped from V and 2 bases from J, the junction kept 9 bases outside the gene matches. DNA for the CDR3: TGCGCCAGCAGCCTCTACGGGGGGGCTTACACAGATACGCAGTATTTT. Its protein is CASSLYGGAYTDTQYF.

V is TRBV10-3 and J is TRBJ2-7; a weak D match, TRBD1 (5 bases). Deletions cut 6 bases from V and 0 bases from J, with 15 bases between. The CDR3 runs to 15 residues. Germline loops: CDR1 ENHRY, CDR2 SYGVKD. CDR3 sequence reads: CAISRDSSTSYEQYF. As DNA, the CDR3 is TGTGCCATCAGCCGAGACAGCTCAACCTCCTACGAGCAGTACTTC.

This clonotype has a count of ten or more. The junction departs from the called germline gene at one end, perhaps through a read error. The CDR3 loop reads CASSLDRLAGVNNEQFF. In DNA, the CDR3 is TGTGCCAGCAGCCTAGATCGACTAGCGGGAGTAAACAATGAGCAGTTCTTC. The chain couples TRBV11-3 to TRBJ2-1, with 12 bases identical to TRBD2. The CDR3 runs 17 residues. CDR1 SGHNT and CDR2 YENEEA come from the germline V gene.

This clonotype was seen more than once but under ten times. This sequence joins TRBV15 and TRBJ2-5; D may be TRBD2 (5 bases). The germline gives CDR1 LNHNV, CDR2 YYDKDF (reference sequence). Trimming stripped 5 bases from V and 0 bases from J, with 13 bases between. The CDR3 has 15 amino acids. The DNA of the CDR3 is TGTGCCACCAGCTACAGTCGGGAAGACCAAGAGACCCAGTACTTC. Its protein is CATSYSREDQETQYF. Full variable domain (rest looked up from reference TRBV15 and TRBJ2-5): DAMVIQNPRYQVTQFGKPVTLSCSQTLNHNVMYWYQQKSSQAPKLLFHYYDKDFNNEADTPDNFQSRRPNTSFCFLDIRSPGLGDTAMYLCATSYSREDQETQYFGPGTRLLVL.

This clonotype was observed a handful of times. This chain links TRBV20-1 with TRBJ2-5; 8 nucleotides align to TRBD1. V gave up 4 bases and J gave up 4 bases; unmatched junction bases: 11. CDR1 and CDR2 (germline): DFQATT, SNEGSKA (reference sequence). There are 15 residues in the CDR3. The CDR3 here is CSATPDRGRRETQYF. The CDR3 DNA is TGCAGTGCTACCCCCGACAGGGGACGTAGAGAGACCCAGTACTTC.